This is a list of T cell receptor beta chains from one sample in a study of Graves' ophthalmopathy and Graves' hyperthyroidism. TCRdb independently ran MiXCR on the multiplex PCR reads; one entry per CDR3 protein. The sample records some 350,000 distinct CDR3 sequences, about 15% being singletons. Sequenced: peripheral blood. These receptors all stem from an adult woman with stable Graves' hyperthyroidism. Both conserved end residues are part of each CDR3. A D gene is named only where the DNA matches it firmly. Rows give clone size only sometimes, using once, few, many, or a class for an expanded clone.

j_gene	d_gene	abundance	v_gene	CDR3nt	CDR3aa
TRBJ1-2	.	many	TRBV18	TGTGCCAGCTCACCACCGTCAGTTGCCTATGGCTACACCTTC	CASSPPSVAYGYTF
TRBJ2-5	TRBD2	few	TRBV15	TGTGCCACCAGCAGGTTAGCGGGAGGTTGGGAGACCCAGTACTTC	CATSRLAGGWETQYF
TRBJ1-1	.	few	TRBV3-1	TGTGCCAGCAGAGAAGGAGGGAACACTGAAGCTTTCTTT	CASREGGNTEAFF
TRBJ2-7	TRBD1	many	TRBV24-1	TGTGCCACCAGTGACCTCGGGACAGGGGACGAGCAGTACTTC	CATSDLGTGDEQYF
TRBJ2-7	.	.	TRBV5-1	TGCGCCAGCAGCTTGGGTGACGGCTATTACGAGCAGTACTTC	CASSLGDGYYEQYF
TRBJ2-3	.	few	TRBV28	TGCCCAGCAGTTTCTTATACGCAGTATTTT	CPAVSYTQYF
TRBJ1-5	.	many	TRBV27	TGTGCCAGCAGTTACACAGGGTCGCGGTATGGACATCAGCCCCAGCATTTT	CASSYTGSRYGHQPQHF
TRBJ2-6	.	many	TRBV7-2	TGTGCCAGCAGCTCCGGTCCCGGCTTGACTGGGGCCAACGTCCTGACTTTC	CASSSGPGLTGANVLTF
TRBJ2-6	.	few	TRBV20-1	TGCAGTGCTAATTCCTTGGGGGGCGGTGGGGCCAACGTCCTGGCTTTC	CSANSLGGGGANVLAF
TRBJ2-7	.	many	TRBV7-2	TGTGCCAGCAGATCGACCGGGGTATACGAGCAGTACTTC	CASRSTGVYEQYF
TRBJ2-4	TRBD1	many	TRBV2	TGTGCCAGCATATCCGACAGGGGGGACATTCAGTGCTTC	CASISDRGDIQCF
TRBJ1-3	.	many	TRBV28	TGTGCCAGCAGTTTTCGTCACTCATCTGGAAACACCATATATTTT	CASSFRHSSGNTIYF
TRBJ2-7	TRBD1	many	TRBV11-2	TGTGCCAGCAGCTCCCTGACAGGGGACAACTACGAGCAGTACTTC	CASSSLTGDNYEQYF
TRBJ2-7	TRBD2	once	TRBV11-2	TGTGCCAGCAGCCCCCAGGGACTAGCGGGAACCTACGAGCAGTACTTC	CASSPQGLAGTYEQYF
TRBJ2-4	.	many	TRBV6-5	TGTGCCAGCAGTTACGCCCCCCCAGGGACTCTAGCCAAAAACATTCAGTACTTC	CASSYAPPGTLAKNIQYF
TRBJ2-5	.	many	TRBV3-1	TGTGCCAGCAGCCAAGTGAAAGAGACCCAGTACTTC	CASSQVKETQYF
TRBJ2-3	.	many	TRBV6-1	TGTGCCAGCAGGGGGGACACCGCCACAGATACGCAGTATTTT	CASRGDTATDTQYF
TRBJ2-5	TRBD2	many	TRBV12-5	TGTGCTAGTGGTCGGGGACTAGCGAGGTACCAAGAGACCCAGTACTTC	CASGRGLARYQETQYF
TRBJ2-2	.	many	TRBV6-1	TGTGCCAGCAGTGAAGAACCCAACACCGGGGAGCTGTTTTTT	CASSEEPNTGELFF
TRBJ1-2	.	.	TRBV6-1	TGTGCCAGCAGTGACGAGACCGGAGCAGTCTACGGCTACACCTTC	CASSDETGAVYGYTF
TRBJ1-1	TRBD1	few	TRBV2	TGTGCCAGCAGTGAAATGGCCAGGGGGCCGATGAACACTGAAGCTTTCTTT	CASSEMARGPMNTEAFF
TRBJ1-3	.	.	TRBV28	TGTGCCAGCCTCGGGGGGGGGAATGGAAACACCATATATTTT	CASLGGGNGNTIYF
TRBJ2-7	.	many	TRBV5-4	TGTGCCAGCAAAGCCCTCGGGGAGAACGAGCAGTACTTC	CASKALGENEQYF
TRBJ2-7	TRBD2	many	TRBV9	TGTGCCAGCAGCGTGGGACATAGCGGGACCTACGAGCAGTACTTC	CASSVGHSGTYEQYF
TRBJ2-7	TRBD2	.	TRBV4-2	TGTGCCAGCAGCCAAGCTAGCGGGAGGAGGGAGCAGTACTTC	CASSQASGRREQYF
TRBJ2-7	TRBD2	many	TRBV20-1	TGCAGTGCTAGAGACACTAGCGGGTTCTACGAGCAGTACTTC	CSARDTSGFYEQYF
TRBJ2-7	.	many	TRBV29-1	TGCAGCGTTCTTATCGACCGGTCCTACGAGCAGTACTTC	CSVLIDRSYEQYF
TRBJ2-2	TRBD2	.	TRBV12-3/TRBV12-4	TGTGCCAGCAGTTTCCCTAGCGGGGCCGTTTGGAACACCGGGGAGCTGTTTTTT	CASSFPSGAVWNTGELFF
TRBJ1-1	.	few	TRBV5-5	TGTGCCAGCAGCTTGGCACCTGGGTGGGACACTGAAGCTTTCTTT	CASSLAPGWDTEAFF
TRBJ2-7	TRBD1	many	TRBV27	TGTGCCAGCAGTTTTTCGGGACAGGGAAAGGTCGAGCAGTACTTC	CASSFSGQGKVEQYF
TRBJ2-6	.	many	TRBV15	TGTGCCACCAGCAGAGTACGGGGGGCGGCTGGGGCCAACGTCCTGACTTTC	CATSRVRGAAGANVLTF
TRBJ2-7	TRBD1	many	TRBV6-1	TGTGCCAGCAGCCAAAGACAGGGCGCCTACGAGCAGTACTTC	CASSQRQGAYEQYF
TRBJ2-6	.	many	TRBV7-9	TGTGCCAGCAGCTCTGAAACGGCCGGGGCCAACGTCCTGACTTTC	CASSSETAGANVLTF
TRBJ2-2	.	.	TRBV5-5	TGTGCCAGCAGCTTGGAACAGGGCTGGTCCACCGGGGAGCTGTTTTTT	CASSLEQGWSTGELFF
TRBJ1-6	.	many	TRBV5-1	TGCGCCAGCAGCCCCGACAGAACTAATTCACCCCTCCACTTT	CASSPDRTNSPLHF
TRBJ1-6	TRBD1	.	TRBV10-2	TGCGCCAGCAAACCGGGGACAGGGGGATCACCCCTCCACTTT	CASKPGTGGSPLHF
TRBJ1-1	.	many	TRBV20-1	TGCAGTGCTAGTGTGAACACTGAAGCTTTCTTT	CSASVNTEAFF
TRBJ2-2	.	.	TRBV11-1	TGTGCCAGCAGCTTAGCCCACCTGGACAGTGAGAACACCGGGGAGCTGTTTTTT	CASSLAHLDSENTGELFF
TRBJ2-7	.	many	TRBV12-3/TRBV12-4	TGTGCCACCCTAAGAACAGGTTCCTACGAGCAGTACTTC	CATLRTGSYEQYF
TRBJ2-7	.	few	TRBV19	TGTGCCAGTAGTCGCCGATGGGGGGCGAATGACGACGAGCAGTACTTC	CASSRRWGANDDEQYF
TRBJ2-3	TRBD1	.	TRBV6-1	TGTGCCAGCGCCCGGGACAGAGCTAGCACAGATACGCAGTATTTT	CASARDRASTDTQYF
TRBJ2-7	.	few	TRBV29-1	TGCAGCGTTCAGTCTCCTACCTACGAGCAGTACTTC	CSVQSPTYEQYF
TRBJ2-7	.	many	TRBV7-6	TGTGCCAGCAGCTTAGAATACAGGGACTACGAGCAGTACTTC	CASSLEYRDYEQYF
TRBJ1-1	TRBD1	many	TRBV28	TGTGCCAGCAGTTCTAGGGACAGGGGTTATAACACTGAAGCTTTCTTT	CASSSRDRGYNTEAFF
TRBJ2-5	.	many	TRBV18	TGTGCCAGCTCACCTCCGAGTTTCCAAGAGACCCAGTACTTC	CASSPPSFQETQYF
TRBJ1-2	.	many	TRBV6-5	TGTGCCAGCAGTCGGGACAAGGCTATCGGCTCTACCTTC	CASSRDKAIGSTF
TRBJ2-7	TRBD2	many	TRBV19	TGTGCCAGTAGTTTGTTTAGCGGGAGCGAGCAGTACTTC	CASSLFSGSEQYF
TRBJ2-7	.	many	TRBV11-1	TGTGCCAGCAGCTATGGAAGGGAGCGGCGGAACTACGAGCAGTACTTC	CASSYGRERRNYEQYF
TRBJ2-7	TRBD2	many	TRBV9	TGTGCCAGCAGCGTAGAAGCGGGAGGCTCCGAGCAGTACTTC	CASSVEAGGSEQYF
TRBJ1-1	.	few	TRBV28	TGTGCCAGCACTCATTGGGACAACCCTGAAGCTTTCTTT	CASTHWDNPEAFF
TRBJ1-2	.	.	TRBV5-1	TGCGCCAGCAGCCCCGGGGACACGAACTATGGCTACACCTTC	CASSPGDTNYGYTF